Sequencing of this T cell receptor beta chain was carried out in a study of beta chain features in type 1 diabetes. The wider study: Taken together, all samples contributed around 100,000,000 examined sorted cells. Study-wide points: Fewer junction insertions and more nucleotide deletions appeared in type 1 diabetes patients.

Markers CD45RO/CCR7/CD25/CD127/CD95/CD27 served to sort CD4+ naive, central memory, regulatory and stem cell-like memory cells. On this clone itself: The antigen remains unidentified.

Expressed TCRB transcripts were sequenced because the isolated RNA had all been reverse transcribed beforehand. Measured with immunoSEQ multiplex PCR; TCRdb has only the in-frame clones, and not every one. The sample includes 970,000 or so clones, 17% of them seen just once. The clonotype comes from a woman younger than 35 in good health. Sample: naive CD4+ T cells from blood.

CDR3 amino acids: CASRQTGGSLTEQFF. The DNA of the CDR3 is TGTGCCAGCAGACAAACAGGGGGCTCTCTAACGGAGCAGTTCTTC. The chain couples TRBV7-2 to TRBJ2-1; 9 bases map to TRBD1. In germline, CDR1 is SGHTA, CDR2 FQGNSA. This CDR3 is 15 amino acids long. V shed 6 bases and J 10 bases; nucleotides not matched to a gene: 13.